Below, 9 T cell receptor beta chains from the same sample are listed, as sequenced in a study of multiple sclerosis patients with progressive multifocal leukoencephalopathy. Here immunoSEQ multiplex PCR was the method, and the copy in TCRdb shows in-frame clones only, minus some. The sample lists about 28,000 clones; 90% were seen once. Time point: approximately 12 months of natalizumab therapy. This sample comprised PBMCs, obtained from a patient treated with natalizumab. These receptor sequences come from a human donor with multiple sclerosis.

The rearrangement uses TRBV11-1 and TRBJ1-1, with 7 nucleotides matching TRBD1. V was clipped by 5 bases and J by 8 bases; unmatched bases: 8. CDR3 length equals 13 residues. The germline gives CDR1 SGHAT, CDR2 FQDESV (reference sequence). CDR3 residues: CASSRTGATEAFF. Written as DNA, the CDR3 is TGTGCCAGCAGCCGTACAGGGGCAACCGAAGCTTTCTTT.

The V and J genes are TRBV27 and TRBJ1-2, with D possibly TRBD1 on 5 matching bases. CDR3 size: 15 residues. CDR1 and CDR2 from the germline V gene are MNHEY and SMNVEV (reference sequence). Between the trimmed V and J ends, which lost 7 bases and 1 base, there was a span of 16 bases. CDR3 in amino acids: CASTTRWGVNYGYTF. The CDR3 bases are TGTGCCAGCACGACACGTTGGGGCGTTAACTATGGCTACACCTTC.

The chain carries TRBV28 and TRBJ1-2; D is undetermined. The CDR3 extends over 12 amino acids. Germline lookup yields CDR1 MDHEN and CDR2 SYDVKM. The V and J ends lost 3 bases and 5 bases respectively, with 7 bases between them. CDR3 DNA: TGTGCCAGCAGTTTCCGAGGATATGGCTACACCTTC. Protein: CASSFRGYGYTF.

The chain employs TRBV6-5 and TRBJ1-1; possibly TRBD1 for D (5 bases). Germline V CDR1 and CDR2: MNHEY, SVGAGI. V was cut by 2 bases and J by 1 base, with 11 bases left in between. The CDR3 runs 15 residues. CDR3 in DNA: TGTGCCAGCAGTTACCCGGGGACGCCGAACACTGAAGCTTTCTTT. Protein: CASSYPGTPNTEAFF.

The chain joins TRBV9 to TRBJ1-2; 7 nucleotides align to TRBD1. CDR1 is SGDLS, CDR2 YYNGEE, per germline. CDR3 length equals 17 residues. After removal of 1 base from V and 5 bases from J, the junction contained 14 bases not matched to a gene. The CDR3 region is CASSVRGDRANTYGYTF. Written as DNA, the CDR3 is TGTGCCAGCAGCGTAAGGGGCGACAGGGCAAATACGTATGGCTACACCTTC. Full variable domain (rest looked up from reference TRBV9 and TRBJ1-2): DSGVTQTPKHLITATGQRVTLRCSPRSGDLSVYWYQQSLDQGLQFLIQYYNGEERAKGNILERFSAQQFPDLHSELNLSSLELGDSALYFCASSVRGDRANTYGYTFGSGTRLTVV.

The chain is built from TRBV2 and TRBJ2-4; TRBD1 matches at 9 bases. V dropped 6 bases and J dropped 0; count of bases not matched to a gene: 9. Per germline, CDR1 SNHLY and CDR2 FYNNEI. CDR3 length: 17 residues. CDR3 bases: TGTGCCAGCAGCCAAACTACAGGGGGCACAGCCAAAAACATTCAGTACTTC. Translating it yields CASSQTTGGTAKNIQYF.

This clone showed up just once. The genes are TRBV18 and TRBJ2-7; D is uncertain. Germline V gives CDR1 KGHSH, CDR2 LQKENI. V lost 3 bases and J lost 6, with 12 bases in between. The CDR3 is made up of 13 amino acids. CDR3 sequence reads: CASSPRTVGEQYF. The CDR3 nucleotides are TGTGCCAGCTCACCTAGGACGGTGGGCGAGCAGTACTTC.

This rearrangement joins TRBV7-9 to TRBJ2-2; D remains unclear. CDR3 length: 16 residues. Germline V gene data show CDR1 as SEHNR and CDR2 as FQNEAQ (reference sequence). The V end lost 2 bases, the J end lost 0 bases, and 10 bases lay between the germline ends. CDR3 amino acids: CASSLPSGPNTGELFF. The CDR3 coding sequence is TGTGCCAGCAGCTTACCCAGTGGTCCGAACACCGGGGAGCTGTTTTTT.

The chain recombines TRBV5-6 with TRBJ2-4; 7 nucleotides agree with TRBD1. The V segment lost 4 bases and the J segment 1 base; nucleotides outside the gene matches: 8. Germline V lookup: CDR1 SGHDT, CDR2 YYEEEE. This CDR3 region has 16 residues. The CDR3 reads CASSQGTAMAKNIQYF. The CDR3 nucleotides read TGTGCCAGCAGCCAAGGGACAGCTATGGCCAAAAACATTCAGTACTTC. Full variable domain (outside the CDR3, taken from reference TRBV5-6 and TRBJ2-4): DAGVTQSPTHLIKTRGQQVTLRCSPKSGHDTVSWYQQALGQGPQFIFQYYEEEERQRGNFPDRFSGHQFPNYSSELNVNALLLGDSALYLCASSQGTAMAKNIQYFGAGTRLSVL.